A single sample gave rise to the 10 T cell receptor beta chains below, sequenced in a study of T cell repertoires in cytomegalovirus infection (dated by TCRdb to the late 2010s). The data were produced on an Illumina HiSeq 1500. TCRdb handled the public reads itself, with Q25 trimming in fastp and clone calling in MiXCR, and kept productive beta chains. CDR3 protein sequences are deduplicated, and each keeps its most common genes and DNA. For this sample there are more than 85,000 distinct CDR3 sequences; around 31% appear just once. The top ten constitute 80% to 90% of the sample. What this sample's treatment or condition label stands for: in vitro stimulation with specific CMV peptide epitopes to enrich CMV-specific T cells. These receptors' antigens are unknown. Source: CD8+ T cells from cultured PBMCs, taken from culture after CMV antigen stimulation. These receptors were collected from a human donor in good health (CMV status not recorded). Some clones in this sample may be carry-over from other donors' samples.

Concerning this clonotype: The junction departs from germline at one end; a sequencing error may be responsible. The chain uses TRBV2 and TRBJ2-7; D perhaps matches TRBD1 (5 bases). Germline V CDR1 and CDR2: SNHLY, FYNNEI. There are 14 residues in the CDR3. CDR3 sequence reads: CTSSDPGIRNEQYF. CDR3 nucleotides: TGTACCAGCAGTGATCCAGGGATCCGCAACGAGCAGTACTTC.

This chain links TRBV27 with TRBJ2-1; 10 bases are a match to TRBD2. The V gene's germline CDR1 is MNHEY and CDR2 SMNVEV (reference sequence). There are 15 residues in the CDR3. V lost 2 bases and J lost 6; bases outside the gene matches: 4. This chain's CDR3 is CASSLNSGGLNEQFF. The CDR3 nucleotides are TGTGCCAGCAGTTTAAATAGCGGGGGGCTCAATGAGCAGTTCTTC.

CDR3 loop: CASSPPPQNTEAFF. The DNA of the CDR3 is TGTGCCAGCAGTCCCCCTCCACAGAACACTGAAGCTTTCTTT. This chain links TRBV27 with TRBJ1-1, with unresolved D. Germline V gene sequence: CDR1 MNHEY, CDR2 SMNVEV (reference sequence). Between the trimmed V and J ends, which lost 5 bases and 1 base, there was a span of 11 bases. The CDR3 consists of 14 residues.

This chain connects TRBV11-1 to TRBJ2-6; 8 bases are shared with TRBD1. CDR3 length: 19 residues. Germline values: CDR1 SGHAT, CDR2 FQDESV (reference sequence). The J segment lost 0 bases and the V segment lost 1 base, leaving 8 bases of the junction unmatched. The chain's CDR3 is CASSLGSGDRNSGANVLTF. For the CDR3, the DNA is TGTGCCAGCAGCTTAGGGTCTGGGGACAGGAACTCTGGGGCCAACGTCCTGACTTTC.

This sequence joins TRBV6-5 and TRBJ2-7, with a weak D call TRBD1 (6 bases). This CDR3 is built from 16 residues. The germline gives CDR1 MNHEY, CDR2 SVGAGI. The V end was cut by 2 bases, the J end by 0 bases, with 14 bases between. CDR3 protein: CASSYRVGQVSYEQYF. The CDR3 region has the DNA TGTGCCAGCAGTTACCGGGTGGGACAAGTCTCCTACGAGCAGTACTTC.

A few counts support this clonotype. This chain uses TRBV7-2 with TRBJ1-6; the D gene is possibly TRBD1 (6 bases). CDR1 is SGHTA, CDR2 FQGNSA, per germline. The CDR3 runs to 15 residues. V lost 4 bases and J lost 5, with 12 bases in between. CDR3 nucleotides: TGTGCCAGCAGCTCCCAGGGGCTGGATAATTCACCCCTCCACTTT. Amino acids: CASSSQGLDNSPLHF.

The chain joins TRBV12-3 or TRBV12-4 to TRBJ1-4, with no clear D. Trimming shortened V by 1 base and J by 6 bases, and 6 bases separated the two germline ends. The CDR3 loop spans 13 amino acids. This CDR3 is CASSLGSDEKLFF. In DNA, the CDR3 is TGTGCCAGCAGTTTAGGGTCTGATGAAAAACTGTTTTTT.

This clonotype has a handful of counts. The chain employs TRBV20-1 and TRBJ1-1; D uncertain. This CDR3 spans 12 amino acids. Looked up from germline, CDR1 is DFQATT and CDR2 is SNEGSKA (reference sequence). V lost 0 bases and J lost 9, with 11 bases in between. CDR3 bases: TGCAGTGCTAGAGATCTAAAGGGAAAAGCTTTCTTT. This codes for CSARDLKGKAFF.

CDR3 coding DNA: TGTGCCAGCAGCCAGGACCTACTCCTCCACTTT. Translated, it gives CASSQDLLLHF. This chain links TRBV7-9 with TRBJ1-6; no reliable D call. The CDR3 runs 11 residues. Germline CDR1 is SEHNR and CDR2 is FQNEAQ (reference sequence). V was trimmed by 5 bases and J by 15 bases, leaving 11 bases between them.

This clonotype has just one count. The chain combines TRBV24-1 with TRBJ2-1; 7 positions match TRBD2. Germline CDR1 KGHDR, CDR2 SFDVKD. The V segment lost 0 bases and the J segment 5 bases; nucleotides outside the gene matches: 3. The CDR3 totals 15 residues. The CDR3 bases are TGTGCCACCAGTGATTTGAAACGGGGGGACAATGAGCAGTTCTTC. It specifies CATSDLKRGDNEQFF.